This TCR beta chain appears in the sequencing data of a study of blood T cells in healthy people across ages (dated by TCRdb to the mid-2010s). Regarding the research as a whole: In model experiments, template switching captured roughly one uniquely barcoded TCR beta cDNA molecule for every two T cells. The donors were split into four age groups: young (average 16 years), middle-aged (39), aged (more than 60) and long-lived (under 90). For two donors (one aged 18 to 29 and one aged 80 or older), the study analyzed two additional independent replicas of 1 million unique cDNA reads from the same blood draw. To avoid experimental bias, donors of different ages were spread randomly across the sequencing lanes. Age-related changes in TCR beta repertoire diversity were measured in the study by deep sequencing normalized with unique cDNA molecular identifiers.

Libraries were prepared through 5' RACE. Data came from an Illumina HiSeq 2500. A second about 7 to 12 cycle PCR used a sample-barcoded 5' primer and a J-beta primer mix. A template-switch 5' adaptor carrying 12 random nucleotides introduced a unique molecular identifier onto each TCR beta cDNA molecule. At least 3 million CDR3-containing paired-end reads were obtained from each sample. All of the RNA was converted into first-strand cDNA using the Mint cDNA synthesis kit, with a TRBC-specific oligonucleotide serving as the primer. After uracil-DNA glycosylase treatment, a first 18-cycle PCR used universal primers M1SS and BC2_uni_R on all cDNA. The source study handled its data this way. For normalization, 1 million high-quality reads were randomly selected from each sample, with every read carrying a distinct molecular identifier. Reads with shared molecular identifiers were discarded instead of being binned into consensus sequences. MiTCR, with a Q25 quality threshold and the strictest error-elimination algorithm, was used for CDR3 identification, clonotype clustering and error correction. A nonparametric unseen species model with Euler transformation was used to estimate a lower bound on total TCR beta diversity. TCRdb itself trimmed the public reads at Q25 with fastp, ran MiXCR and retained productive beta chains. A single entry per CDR3 protein holds the most common genes and DNA from its merged rows. The V and J calls and clone size are TCRdb's, not the authors'. The table for this sample lists 1.5 million to 2 million distinct CDR3 sequences; about 50% of them were counted only once. More than 2% of the sample goes to the ten largest clones.

This clonotype was observed a few times. Its antigen remains unidentified. Base qualities are not recorded, but no much larger clone differs from it by a single base. Study-wide conclusions, independent of this receptor: Estimates of total diversity based on one million sequenced T cells were considered lower bounds and underestimates. Donor CMV infection status was unknown, potentially confounding age-related changes in expanded clonotypes. The long-lived group showed more naive CD4+ T cells, fewer expanded clones and increased TCR diversity than the aged group, suggesting age selection. A strong correlation was found between observed TCR beta diversity and the percentage of naive T cells measured by flow cytometry. As age increased, observed TCR beta diversity per million T cells dropped in a roughly linear way, and a significant reduction was already evident by age about 36. Bulk unsorted PBMC profiling prevented conclusive comparison of naive and antigen-experienced compartments.

The donors were 40 or so Caucasian individuals from Russia, aged about 6 to 100 years, who were systemically healthy. Approximately 9.7 milliliters of peripheral blood were drawn from each donor into EDTA-treated Vacutainer tubes. PBMCs were isolated by Ficoll-Paque density-gradient centrifugation, with at least 7 million obtained per sample. Trizol reagent was used to extract total RNA from PBMCs, with at least 6 micrograms per sample. For every donor, flow cytometry on a PBMC aliquot measured the percentage of naive CD45RAhigh/CD27high T cells. According to the germline V gene (reference sequence), CDR1 reads MNHEY and CDR2 reads SMNVEV. Compared with germline, V lacks 2 bases and J lacks 6 bases; bases without a gene match: 8. The CDR3 runs 16 amino acids, cysteine and phenylalanine included. The CDR3 DNA has 48 bases and is translated from base 1.

This TCR derives from a woman between 35 and 50 years old in good health. Sequenced material: blood. Recombination joined TRBV27 with TRBJ1-4; 8 bases in between match TRBD1. The DNA sequence follows: TGTGCCAGCAGTTTACAGGTGGCAGGGGGCTATGAAAAACTGTTTTTT. Protein translation: CASSLQVAGGYEKLFF.